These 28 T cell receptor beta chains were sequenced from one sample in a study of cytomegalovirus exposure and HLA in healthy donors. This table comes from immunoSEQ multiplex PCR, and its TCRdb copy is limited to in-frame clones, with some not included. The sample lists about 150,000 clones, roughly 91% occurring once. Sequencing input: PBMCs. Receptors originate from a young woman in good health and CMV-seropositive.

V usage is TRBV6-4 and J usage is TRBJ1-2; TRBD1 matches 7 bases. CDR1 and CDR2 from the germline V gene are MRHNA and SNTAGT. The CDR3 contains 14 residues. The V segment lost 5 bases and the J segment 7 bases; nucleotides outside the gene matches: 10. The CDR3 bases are TGTGCCAGCAGTTACGCGACAGGGTTCTCTGGCTACACCTTC. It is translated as CASSYATGFSGYTF.

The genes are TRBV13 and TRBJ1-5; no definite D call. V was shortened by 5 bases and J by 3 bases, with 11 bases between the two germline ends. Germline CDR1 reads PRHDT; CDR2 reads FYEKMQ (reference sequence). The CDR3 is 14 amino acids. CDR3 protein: CASSDREPNQPQHF. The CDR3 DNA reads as TGTGCCAGCAGCGACCGGGAGCCCAATCAGCCCCAGCATTTT.

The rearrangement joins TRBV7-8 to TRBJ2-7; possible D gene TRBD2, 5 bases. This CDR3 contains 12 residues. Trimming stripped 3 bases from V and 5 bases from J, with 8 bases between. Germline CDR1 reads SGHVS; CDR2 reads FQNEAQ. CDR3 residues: CASSLGVNEQYF. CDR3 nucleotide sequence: TGTGCCAGCAGCTTGGGAGTGAACGAGCAGTACTTC.

The CDR3 DNA reads as TGTGCCAGCAGTGAAGTCATGTCAGCCTACGAGCAGTACTTC. Its protein is CASSEVMSAYEQYF. The J gene is TRBJ2-7, the V gene TRBV6-1; no firm D call. The CDR3 runs to 14 residues. V was trimmed by 1 base and J by 2 bases, leaving 9 bases between them. The germline V gene encodes CDR1 MNHNS and CDR2 SASEGT.

The CDR3 spells CASSTTGTHTEAFF. The CDR3 bases are TGTGCCAGCAGCACTACCGGGACTCACACTGAAGCTTTCTTT. V and J are TRBV11-2 and TRBJ1-1; maybe TRBD1 (5 bases). The CDR3 has 14 residues. Germline V gene sequence: CDR1 SGHAT, CDR2 FQNNGV. Trimming left V 5 bases short and J 3 bases short, with 13 bases between.

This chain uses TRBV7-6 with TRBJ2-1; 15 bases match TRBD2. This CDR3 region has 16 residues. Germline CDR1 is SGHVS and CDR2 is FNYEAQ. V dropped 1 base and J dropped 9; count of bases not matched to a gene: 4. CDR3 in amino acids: CASSLELGLAGGEQFF. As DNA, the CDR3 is TGTGCCAGCAGCTTAGAATTGGGACTAGCGGGAGGTGAGCAGTTCTTC.

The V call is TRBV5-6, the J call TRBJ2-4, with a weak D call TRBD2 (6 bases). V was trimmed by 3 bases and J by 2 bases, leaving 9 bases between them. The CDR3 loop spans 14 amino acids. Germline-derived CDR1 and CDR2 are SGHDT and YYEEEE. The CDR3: CASSSGLSKNIQYF. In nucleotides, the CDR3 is TGTGCCAGCAGCTCGGGACTTTCCAAAAACATTCAGTACTTC.

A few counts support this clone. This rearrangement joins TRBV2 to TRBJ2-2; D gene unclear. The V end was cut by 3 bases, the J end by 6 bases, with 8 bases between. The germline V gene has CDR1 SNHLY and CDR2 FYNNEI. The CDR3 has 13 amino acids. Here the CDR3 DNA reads TGTGCCAGCAGTGACCAGGAAGCCGGGGAGCTGTTTTTT. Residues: CASSDQEAGELFF.

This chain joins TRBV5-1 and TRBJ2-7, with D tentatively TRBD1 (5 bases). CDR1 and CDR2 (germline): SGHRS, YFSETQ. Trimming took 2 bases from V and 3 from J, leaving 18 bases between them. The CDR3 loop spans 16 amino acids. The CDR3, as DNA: TGCGCCAGCAGCTTTTTAGGGGCTTTAGAAAACTACGAGCAGTACTTC. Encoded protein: CASSFLGALENYEQYF.

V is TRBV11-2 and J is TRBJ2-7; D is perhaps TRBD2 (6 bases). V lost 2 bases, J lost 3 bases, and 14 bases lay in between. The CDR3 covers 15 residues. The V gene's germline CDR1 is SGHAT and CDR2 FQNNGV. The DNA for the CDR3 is TGTGCCAGCAGCTTAAGCGGGCAGGGAGGCTACGAGCAGTACTTC. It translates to CASSLSGQGGYEQYF.

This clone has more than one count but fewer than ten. The CDR3 loop is CASNQLVRNEQFF. The CDR3 DNA sequence: TGTGCCAGCAACCAACTAGTGAGGAATGAGCAGTTCTTC. The V call is TRBV5-6, the J call TRBJ2-1, with D possibly being TRBD2 (5 bases). CDR1 is SGHDT, CDR2 YYEEEE, per germline. The CDR3 is 13 residues long. V shed 6 bases and J shed 7 bases, with 14 bases lying between them.

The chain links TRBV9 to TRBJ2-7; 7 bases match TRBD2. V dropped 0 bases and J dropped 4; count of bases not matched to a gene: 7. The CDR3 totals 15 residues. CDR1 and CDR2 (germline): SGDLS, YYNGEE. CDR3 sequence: CASSVAVGGNYEQYF. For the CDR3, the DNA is TGTGCCAGCAGCGTAGCGGTCGGGGGGAATTACGAGCAGTACTTC.

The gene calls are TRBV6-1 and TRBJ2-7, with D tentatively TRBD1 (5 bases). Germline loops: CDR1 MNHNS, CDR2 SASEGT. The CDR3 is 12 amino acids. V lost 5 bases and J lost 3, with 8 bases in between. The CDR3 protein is CASSPQGYEQYF. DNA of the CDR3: TGTGCCAGCAGTCCTCAGGGCTACGAGCAGTACTTC.

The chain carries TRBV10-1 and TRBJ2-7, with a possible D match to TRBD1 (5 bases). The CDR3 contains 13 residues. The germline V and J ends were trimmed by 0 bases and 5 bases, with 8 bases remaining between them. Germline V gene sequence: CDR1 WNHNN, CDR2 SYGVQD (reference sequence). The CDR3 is CASSESSRDEQYF. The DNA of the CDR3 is TGCGCCAGCAGTGAGTCGTCCAGGGACGAGCAGTACTTC.

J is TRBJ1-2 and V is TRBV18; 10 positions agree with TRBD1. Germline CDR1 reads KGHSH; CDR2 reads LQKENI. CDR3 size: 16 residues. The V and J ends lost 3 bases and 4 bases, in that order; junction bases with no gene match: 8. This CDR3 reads CASSPVPGQGTYGYTF. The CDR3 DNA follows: TGTGCCAGCTCACCCGTACCGGGACAGGGGACCTATGGCTACACCTTC.

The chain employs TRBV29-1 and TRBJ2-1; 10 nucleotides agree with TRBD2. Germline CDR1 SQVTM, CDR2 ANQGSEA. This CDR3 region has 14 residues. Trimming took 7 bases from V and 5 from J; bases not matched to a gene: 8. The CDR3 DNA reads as TGCAGCGCTCGGAGCGGGAGGGCCGACAATGAGCAGTTCTTC. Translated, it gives CSARSGRADNEQFF.

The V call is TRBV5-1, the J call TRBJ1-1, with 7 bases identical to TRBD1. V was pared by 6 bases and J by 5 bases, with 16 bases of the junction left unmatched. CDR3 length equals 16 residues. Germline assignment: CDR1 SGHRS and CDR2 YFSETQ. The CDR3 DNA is TGCGCCAGCACCTTAGACAGGGTGGTAAGTGGAACTGAAGCTTTCTTT. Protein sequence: CASTLDRVVSGTEAFF.

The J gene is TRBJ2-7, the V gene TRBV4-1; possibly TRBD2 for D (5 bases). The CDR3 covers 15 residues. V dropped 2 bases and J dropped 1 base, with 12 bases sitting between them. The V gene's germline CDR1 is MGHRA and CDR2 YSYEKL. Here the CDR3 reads CASSQNHPGSYEQYF. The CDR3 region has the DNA TGCGCCAGCAGCCAAAATCACCCGGGGTCCTACGAGCAGTACTTC.

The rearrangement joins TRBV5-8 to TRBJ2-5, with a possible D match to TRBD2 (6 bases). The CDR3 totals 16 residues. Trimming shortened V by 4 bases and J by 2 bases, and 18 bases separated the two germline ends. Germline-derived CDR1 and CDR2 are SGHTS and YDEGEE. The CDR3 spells CASSRPEMGGQETQYF. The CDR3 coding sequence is TGTGCCAGCAGCCGCCCTGAGATGGGAGGACAAGAGACCCAGTACTTC. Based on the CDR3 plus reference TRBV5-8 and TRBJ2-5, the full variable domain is EAGVTQSPTHLIKTRGQQATLRCSPISGHTSVYWYQQALGLGLQFLLWYDEGEERNRGNFPPRFSGRQFPNYSSELNVNALELEDSALYLCASSRPEMGGQETQYFGPGTRLLVL.

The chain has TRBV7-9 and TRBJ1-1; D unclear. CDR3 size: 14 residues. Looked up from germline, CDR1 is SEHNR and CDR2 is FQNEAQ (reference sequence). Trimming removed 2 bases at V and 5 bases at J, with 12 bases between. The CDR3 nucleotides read TGTGCCAGCAGCTTACGTCAGCCGGAGACTGAAGCTTTCTTT. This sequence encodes CASSLRQPETEAFF.

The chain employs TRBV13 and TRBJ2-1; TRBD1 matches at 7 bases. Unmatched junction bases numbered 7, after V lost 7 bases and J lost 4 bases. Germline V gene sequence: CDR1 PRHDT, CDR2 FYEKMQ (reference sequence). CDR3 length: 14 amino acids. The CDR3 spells CASTRDSLYNEQFF. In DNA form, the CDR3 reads TGTGCCAGCACACGGGACAGCCTTTACAATGAGCAGTTCTTC.

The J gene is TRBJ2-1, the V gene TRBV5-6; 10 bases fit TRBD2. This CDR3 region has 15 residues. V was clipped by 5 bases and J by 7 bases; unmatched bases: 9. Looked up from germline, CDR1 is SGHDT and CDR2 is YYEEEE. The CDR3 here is CASRISGRTGNEQFF. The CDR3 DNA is TGTGCCAGCAGAATTAGCGGGAGGACCGGTAATGAGCAGTTCTTC.

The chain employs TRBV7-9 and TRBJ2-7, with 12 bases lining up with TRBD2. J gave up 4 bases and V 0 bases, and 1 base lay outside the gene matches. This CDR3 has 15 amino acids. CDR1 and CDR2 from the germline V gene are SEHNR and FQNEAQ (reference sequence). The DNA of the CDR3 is TGTGCCAGCAGCTTAGCACTAGCGGGAGGATACGAGCAGTACTTC. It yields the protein CASSLALAGGYEQYF.

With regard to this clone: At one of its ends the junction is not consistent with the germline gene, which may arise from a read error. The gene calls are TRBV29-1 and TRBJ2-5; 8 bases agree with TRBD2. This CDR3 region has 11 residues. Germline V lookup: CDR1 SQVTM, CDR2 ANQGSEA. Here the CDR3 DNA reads TGCAGCGTAGAAGCGGGAGCTACCCAGTACTTC. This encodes CSVEAGATQYF.

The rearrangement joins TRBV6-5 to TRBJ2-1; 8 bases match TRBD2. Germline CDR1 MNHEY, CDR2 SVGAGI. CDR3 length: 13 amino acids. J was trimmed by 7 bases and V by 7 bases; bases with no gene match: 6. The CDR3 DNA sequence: TGTGCCAGCACCAGACCGGGGGGGAATGAGCAGTTCTTC. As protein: CASTRPGGNEQFF.

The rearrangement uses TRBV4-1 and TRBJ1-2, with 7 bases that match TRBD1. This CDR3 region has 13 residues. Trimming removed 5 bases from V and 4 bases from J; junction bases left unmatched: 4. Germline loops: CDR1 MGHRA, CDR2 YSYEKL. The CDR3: CASSSGTAYGYTF. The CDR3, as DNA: TGCGCCAGCAGCTCCGGGACAGCCTATGGCTACACCTTC.

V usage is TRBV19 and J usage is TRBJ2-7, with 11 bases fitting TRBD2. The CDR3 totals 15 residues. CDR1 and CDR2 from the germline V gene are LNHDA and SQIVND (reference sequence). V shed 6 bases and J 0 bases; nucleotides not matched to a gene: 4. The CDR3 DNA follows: TGTGCCAGTAGCCAGACTAGCGGGGCCTCCTACGAGCAGTACTTC. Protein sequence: CASSQTSGASYEQYF.

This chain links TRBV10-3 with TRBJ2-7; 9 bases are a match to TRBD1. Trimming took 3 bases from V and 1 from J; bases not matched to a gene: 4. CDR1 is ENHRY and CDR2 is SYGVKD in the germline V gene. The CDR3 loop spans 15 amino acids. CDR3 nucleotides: TGTGCCATCAGTGACCCCGGACAGGGGTCCTACGAGCAGTACTTC. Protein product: CAISDPGQGSYEQYF.